This T cell receptor beta chain was observed in a study of long-term antiretroviral therapy in people with HIV. The assay, immunoSEQ v3.0, was run at survey level. The protocol was immunoSEQ multiplex PCR, while the TCRdb copy is restricted to in-frame clones and leaves out a portion. Here the sample spans approximately 35,000 clones, more than 75% being singletons. Participants living with HIV all received treatment in the United States. The CDR3 contains 13 residues. Trimming took off 6 bases at V and 9 bases at J, with 16 bases between the two ends. Germline assignment: CDR1 SGHTS and CDR2 YDEGEE. The chain combines TRBV5-8 with TRBJ2-1; D may be TRBD1 (6 bases). The source material was unsorted PBMCs, sampled 1.9 years after starting antiretroviral therapy. The TCR originated in a young man with HIV. This chain's CDR3 is CASKGTRHGEQFF. The CDR3 DNA is TGTGCCAGCAAAGGGACACGTCACGGTGAGCAGTTCTTC.